A selection of T cell receptor beta chains follows, all from one sample in a study of T cells after yellow fever vaccination. TCRdb reprocessed the 5' RACE reads with MiXCR, giving one entry per CDR3 protein. The data hold about 320,000 distinct CDR3 sequences, with over 3.5% observed a single time. The input for sequencing was PBMCs, taken 15 days after the yellow fever booster vaccination. The receptors were gathered from a man aged 18 to 35 who received the YFV17D yellow fever vaccine. CDR3s include the opening cysteine and the closing phenylalanine or tryptophan. D genes are given only for firm matches. Only some rows state a clone size, as once, few, many or a class for expanded clones.

CDR3nt,CDR3aa,v_gene,j_gene,d_gene,abundance,len
TGTGCCAGCAGTTCCAGTCAGCCCCAGCATTTT,CASSSSQPQHF,TRBV6-6,TRBJ1-5,-,-,11
TGCAGAGGTGGGGGATCAGATACGCAGTATTTT,CRGGGSDTQYF,TRBV20-1,TRBJ2-3,-,-,11
TGCGCCAGCAGCTGGCTGACAGGGGGGGACACTGAAGCTTTCTTT,CASSWLTGGDTEAFF,TRBV5-1,TRBJ1-1,TRBD1,-,15
TGTGCCAGCAGCTGGAGGGGTGCCTCTGGAAACACCATATATTTT,CASSWRGASGNTIYF,TRBV5-6,TRBJ1-3,-,few,15
TGCAGTGCCATAAACCTAGCGGGGGGTATAGAGACCCAGTACTTC,CSAINLAGGIETQYF,TRBV20-1,TRBJ2-5,TRBD2,-,15
TGTGCCAGCAGTCCTCAGGAGGCCAGGGCGCAGTATTTT,CASSPQEARAQYF,TRBV12-3/TRBV12-4,TRBJ2-3,-,many,13
TGTGCCAGCAGTGAAAAAACAATGCAAGAGACCCAGTACTTC,CASSEKTMQETQYF,TRBV25-1,TRBJ2-5,-,many,14
TGTGCCAGCTCACCAACGCTTCAGGGTAACACTGAAGCTTTCTTT,CASSPTLQGNTEAFF,TRBV18,TRBJ1-1,-,few,15
TGCAGTGCTAGGGCGCTAGCGGGGGGTCAAGAGACCCAGTACTTC,CSARALAGGQETQYF,TRBV20-1,TRBJ2-5,TRBD2,-,15
TGTGCCAGCAGCTCAGGACAGTTGGCCTACGAGCAGTACTTC,CASSSGQLAYEQYF,TRBV7-6,TRBJ2-7,-,few,14
TGTGCCAGCAGCAAAGGACTAGCGGGGGGGCCACTGGGCACAGATACGCAGTATTTT,CASSKGLAGGPLGTDTQYF,TRBV5-6,TRBJ2-3,TRBD2,few,19
TGTGCCAGCTCCCCGGGACAGGGTGTTTACTACGAGCAGTACTTC,CASSPGQGVYYEQYF,TRBV18,TRBJ2-7,TRBD1,-,15
TGTGCCAGCAGCTTAGCGGGGGGGCCTATGGAGACCCAGTACTTC,CASSLAGGPMETQYF,TRBV7-2,TRBJ2-5,-,-,15
TGTGCCAGCAGTCTCAACAGGGGGAGGAAAGATACGCAGTATTTT,CASSLNRGRKDTQYF,TRBV27,TRBJ2-3,TRBD1,-,15
TGTGCCAGCATAAGTTGGGCTAGCGGGGGGTACAATGAGCAGTTCTTC,CASISWASGGYNEQFF,TRBV27,TRBJ2-1,TRBD2,-,16
TGTGCCAGCAGCTCCCAGATAGCGGGGGGGCTCGACGAGCAGTACTTC,CASSSQIAGGLDEQYF,TRBV11-2,TRBJ2-7,TRBD2,-,16